This TCR beta chain was found in a study of PD-1 blockade in classical Hodgkin lymphoma. Trimming removed 4 bases from V and 5 bases from J; junction bases left unmatched: 1. CDR1 and CDR2 (germline): SEHNR, FQNEAQ (reference sequence). The CDR3 sequence is 15 residues long. Sequencing was performed with immunoSEQ multiplex PCR; in TCRdb, only in-frame clones are kept and a portion is missing. Altogether tens of thousands of clones are present, nearly 95% being singletons, with the ten largest covering under 5%. As for time point: newly diagnosed, previously untreated cHL patient sample. For comparison, PBMCs from newly diagnosed, untreated classical Hodgkin lymphoma were used. Study-level findings and limits: When set against healthy donors, newly diagnosed patients were reported to show lower baseline TCR diversity. The causes of the repertoire differences, possibly disease activity or prior therapy, remain undefined.

As to this clone: The antigen remains undetermined.

The specimen sequenced was peripheral blood mononuclear cells (PBMCs). This sequence was found in a human donor with classical Hodgkin lymphoma. The chain combines TRBV7-9 with TRBJ2-1; 14 positions agree with TRBD2. The CDR3 reads CASSSGLAGDNEQFF. Written as DNA, the CDR3 is TGTGCCAGCAGCTCGGGACTAGCGGGAGACAATGAGCAGTTCTTC.